The rows below give T cell receptor beta chains drawn from one sample of a study of radiation and T cells in renal cell carcinoma. The data were produced by immunoSEQ multiplex PCR, yet TCRdb's version contains in-frame clones alone and is incomplete. The sample gives roughly 130,000 clones, roughly 77% of which show up once; around 2% is in the top ten. Sequencing used blood, obtained from a patient whose treatment included radiotherapy and nephrectomy. These receptors were taken from a woman between 55 and 75 years old with renal cell carcinoma. CDR3s include the opening cysteine and the closing phenylalanine or tryptophan. The order of the fields is CDR3 length, clone size, J gene, V gene, D gene, CDR3 protein, CDR3 DNA. The D gene is left open where the match is weak. Rows may omit the clone size; those that give it use once, few, many or a size class.

>12|.|TRBJ2-2|TRBV30|.
CAWSVYTGELFF
TGTGCCTGGAGTGTCTACACCGGGGAGCTGTTTTTT
>18|.|TRBJ1-3|TRBV18|.
CASSPPQRGPISGNTIYF
TGTGCCAGCTCACCACCGCAGAGAGGGCCTATCTCTGGAAACACCATATATTTT
>17|.|TRBJ1-5|TRBV2|.
CARIQHPLHNSNQPQHF
TGTGCCAGGATACAGCACCCACTACACAATAGCAATCAGCCCCAGCATTTT
>14|once|TRBJ1-6|TRBV7-9|TRBD1
CASSLGDRGSPLHF
TGTGCCAGCAGCTTGGGGGACAGGGGCTCACCCCTCCACTTT
>17|once|TRBJ1-6|TRBV21-1|.
CASSPGGFFSYNSPLHF
TGTGCCAGCAGCCCTGGAGGGTTTTTCTCCTATAATTCACCCCTCCACTTT
>15|.|TRBJ1-1|TRBV11-2|.
CASSLGITGNTEAFF
TGTGCCAGCAGCTTAGGAATTACAGGGAACACTGAAGCTTTCTTT
>14|.|TRBJ1-2|TRBV2|.
CASSLGREVYGYTF
TGTGCCAGCAGCCTCGGACGGGAAGTCTATGGCTACACCTTC
>15|.|TRBJ1-5|TRBV6-1|TRBD1
CASSLNRGGNQPQHF
TGTGCCAGCAGCCTAAACAGGGGTGGCAATCAGCCCCAGCATTTT
>14|.|TRBJ2-1|TRBV15|.
CATSRATLGNEQFF
TGTGCCACCAGCAGGGCGACCCTGGGGAATGAGCAGTTCTTC
>16|.|TRBJ1-5|TRBV18|TRBD1
CASSPGDRGLNQPQHF
TGTGCCAGCTCACCAGGGGACAGGGGGCTTAATCAGCCCCAGCATTTT
>15|once|TRBJ2-1|TRBV5-1|TRBD1
CASSARDRGWNEQFF
TGCGCCAGCAGCGCCCGGGACAGGGGTTGGAATGAGCAGTTCTTC
>15|.|TRBJ2-1|TRBV27|.
CASVATGLTYNEQFF
TGTGCCAGCGTAGCGACCGGGCTAACCTACAATGAGCAGTTCTTC
>13|.|TRBJ1-5|TRBV7-6|.
CASSLGHEQPQHF
TGTGCCAGCAGCTTAGGCCATGAACAGCCCCAGCATTTT
>13|once|TRBJ2-1|TRBV10-3|TRBD2
CAITGTSVNEQFF
TGTGCCATTACCGGGACTAGCGTCAATGAGCAGTTCTTC
>15|many|TRBJ1-1|TRBV4-1|TRBD1
CASSLSQGVNTEAFF
TGCGCCAGCAGCCTCTCACAGGGGGTGAACACTGAAGCTTTCTTT
>14|once|TRBJ1-4|TRBV5-1|.
CASSSTGNYEKLFF
TGCGCCAGCAGCTCGACAGGCAATTATGAAAAACTGTTTTTT
>14|.|TRBJ2-5|TRBV28|.
CASNSIELSETQYF
TGTGCCAGCAACTCCATTGAGCTGTCGGAGACCCAGTACTTC
>12|.|TRBJ2-7|TRBV18|.
CASSPDSYEQYF
TGTGCCAGCTCACCCGACAGCTACGAGCAGTACTTC
>16|.|TRBJ2-5|TRBV21-1|.
CASSNGPTGYQETQYF
TGTGCCAGCAGCAACGGCCCCACGGGGTACCAAGAGACCCAGTACTTC
>14|.|TRBJ1-2|TRBV4-1|.
CASSQVVTPYGYTF
TGCGCCAGCAGCCAAGTAGTGACTCCCTATGGCTACACCTTC
>15|.|TRBJ2-1|TRBV10-3|TRBD2
CAISPGLAGGGEQFF
TGTGCCATCAGTCCGGGACTAGCGGGAGGAGGTGAGCAGTTCTTC
>15|few|TRBJ2-5|TRBV4-2|.
CASSQDSRGFETQYF
TGTGCCAGCAGCCAAGATTCGCGCGGGTTTGAGACCCAGTACTTC
>14|once|TRBJ1-6|TRBV7-9|TRBD1
CASSPQGNGSPLHF
TGTGCCAGCAGTCCACAGGGGAATGGTTCACCCCTCCACTTT
>15|.|TRBJ2-5|TRBV11-2|.
CASSLRATGQKTQYF
TGTGCCAGCAGCTTAAGGGCGACAGGCCAGAAGACCCAGTACTTC
>13|.|TRBJ2-5|TRBV19|TRBD1
CASSPTGSETQYF
TGTGCCAGTAGTCCGACAGGGTCCGAGACCCAGTACTTC
>15|.|TRBJ2-7|TRBV6-6|TRBD1
CASSYAPRQGYEQYF
TGTGCCAGCAGTTACGCACCCAGACAGGGCTACGAGCAGTACTTC
>14|.|TRBJ1-1|TRBV19|.
CASSRGTVNTEAFF
TGTGCCAGTAGTAGAGGGACGGTGAACACTGAAGCTTTCTTT
>14|.|TRBJ1-1|TRBV6-5|.
CASSYGNMNTEAFF
TGTGCCAGCAGTTACGGGAATATGAACACTGAAGCTTTCTTT
>15|many|TRBJ1-1|TRBV5-1|.
CASSLNPDSGTEAFF
TGCGCCAGCAGCCTCAACCCTGACAGCGGCACTGAAGCTTTCTTT
>16|.|TRBJ1-6|TRBV7-9|.
CASSTSGQGRGSPLHF
TGTGCCAGCAGCACTTCAGGGCAGGGCAGAGGGTCACCCCTCCACTTT
>15|.|TRBJ2-3|TRBV30|.
CAWSVGGSSTDTQYF
TGTGCCTGGAGTGTAGGGGGTAGTAGCACAGATACGCAGTATTTT
>15|.|TRBJ1-6|TRBV4-1|.
CASSQGVFDYSPLHF
TGCGCCAGCAGCCAGGGGGTGTTTGATTATTCACCCCTCCACTTT
>15|once|TRBJ1-1|TRBV5-1|.
CASSLGGLGNTEAFF
TGCGCCAGCAGCTTAGGGGGGTTAGGGAACACTGAAGCTTTCTTT
>13|medium-sized|TRBJ1-4|TRBV9|.
CASSPRTDEKLFF
TGTGCCAGCAGCCCACGGACAGATGAAAAACTGTTTTTT
>12|.|TRBJ1-2|TRBV25-1|TRBD1
CATSRQGVGYTF
TGTGCCACCTCACGACAGGGGGTTGGCTACACCTTC